Sequencing of this TCR beta chain was carried out in a study of immune cell composition in non-small cell lung cancer. CDR1 SGHRS and CDR2 YFSETQ come from the germline V gene. CDR3 length: 16 residues. J was trimmed by 3 bases and V by 0 bases; bases with no gene match: 6. TCRdb's copy holds only in-frame clones and misses some; the assay was immunoSEQ multiplex PCR. The table has some 14,000 clones, about 84% seen once. The chain recombines TRBV5-1 with TRBJ2-4, with 7 positions matching TRBD1. Material: lung tumor tissue. This clonotype was obtained from a human donor with non-small cell lung cancer. DNA for the CDR3: TGCGCCAGCAGCTTGGCGATGGCAGGGGGCAAAAACATTCAGTACTTC. Translating gives CASSLAMAGGKNIQYF.